This T cell receptor (beta chain) was retrieved from a study of T cells after yellow fever vaccination. Study-level findings and limits: Compared with primary, the secondary response was weaker and peaked at day 5, not 15.

The CDR3 runs 15 residues. V lost 0 bases to trimming and J lost 2 bases, with 12 bases between them. Germline V gives CDR1 SGHRS, CDR2 YFSETQ. TCRdb called the 5' RACE reads again in MiXCR, with one record for every CDR3 protein. In the table there are about 52,000 distinct CDR3 sequences, 6.6% of which are singletons. In this sample, this clonotype turned up many times. The starting material was CD8+ T cells not binding an NS4B(214-222) dextramer, sorted from PBMCs, obtained more than 40 days after the first yellow fever vaccination. The rearrangement uses TRBV5-1 and TRBJ2-7; D might be TRBD1 (5 bases). This receptor was identified in a young man who received the YFV17D yellow fever vaccine. The CDR3 DNA follows: TGCGCCAGCAGCTTGGGTCCAGGGATGGCCTACGAGCAGTACTTC. Translating gives CASSLGPGMAYEQYF.